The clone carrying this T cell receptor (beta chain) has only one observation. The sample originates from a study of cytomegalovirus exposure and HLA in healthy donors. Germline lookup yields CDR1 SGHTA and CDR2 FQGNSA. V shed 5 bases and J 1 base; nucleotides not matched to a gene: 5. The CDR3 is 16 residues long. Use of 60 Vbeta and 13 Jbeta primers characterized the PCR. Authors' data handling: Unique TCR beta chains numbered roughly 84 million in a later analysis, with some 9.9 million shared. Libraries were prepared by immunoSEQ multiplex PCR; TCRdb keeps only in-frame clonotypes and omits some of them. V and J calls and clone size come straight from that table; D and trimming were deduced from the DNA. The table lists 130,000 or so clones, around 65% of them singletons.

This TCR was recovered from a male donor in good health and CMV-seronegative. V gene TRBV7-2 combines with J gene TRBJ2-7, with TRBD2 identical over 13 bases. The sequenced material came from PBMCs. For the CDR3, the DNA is TGTGCCAGCAGCACGGGGACTAGCGGGGTTTCCTACGAGCAGTACTTC. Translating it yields CASSTGTSGVSYEQYF.